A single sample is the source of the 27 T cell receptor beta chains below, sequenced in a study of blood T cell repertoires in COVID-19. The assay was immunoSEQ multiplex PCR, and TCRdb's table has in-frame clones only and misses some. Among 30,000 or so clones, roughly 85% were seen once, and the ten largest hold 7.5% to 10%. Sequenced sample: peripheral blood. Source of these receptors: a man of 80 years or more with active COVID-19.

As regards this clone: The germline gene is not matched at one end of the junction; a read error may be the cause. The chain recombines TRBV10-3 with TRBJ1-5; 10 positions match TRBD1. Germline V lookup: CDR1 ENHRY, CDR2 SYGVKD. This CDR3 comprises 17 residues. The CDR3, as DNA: TGCTCCTCTAGGGACAGGGGCCAAGAAGGGAGCAATCAGCCCCAGCATTTT. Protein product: CSSRDRGQEGSNQPQHF.

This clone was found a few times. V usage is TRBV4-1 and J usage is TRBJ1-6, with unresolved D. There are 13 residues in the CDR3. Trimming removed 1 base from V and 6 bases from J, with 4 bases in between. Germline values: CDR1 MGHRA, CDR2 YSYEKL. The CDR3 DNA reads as TGCGCCAGCAGCCAAGCCAGTAATTCACCCCTCCACTTT. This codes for CASSQASNSPLHF.

DNA for the CDR3: TGTGCCAGTAATATGGCCGCTGGGGCCAACGTCCTGACTTTC. Protein: CASNMAAGANVLTF. The rearrangement links TRBV19 to TRBJ2-6; D remains unclear. V was shortened by 7 bases and J by 2 bases, with 9 bases between the two germline ends. CDR3 size: 14 residues. Germline V lookup: CDR1 LNHDA, CDR2 SQIVND (reference sequence).

This CDR3 reads CATSRESPQNEQFF. CDR3 sequence (DNA): TGTGCCACCAGCAGAGAATCCCCCCAAAATGAGCAGTTCTTC. The genes are TRBV15 and TRBJ2-1; no clear D. Germline loops: CDR1 LNHNV, CDR2 YYDKDF (reference sequence). V was cut by 0 bases and J by 7 bases, with 10 bases left in between. The length of the CDR3 is 14 residues.

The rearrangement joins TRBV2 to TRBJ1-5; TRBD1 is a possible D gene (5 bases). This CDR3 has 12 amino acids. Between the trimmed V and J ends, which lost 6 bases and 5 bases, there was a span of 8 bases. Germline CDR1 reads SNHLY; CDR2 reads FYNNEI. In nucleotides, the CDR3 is TGTGCCAGCAGGACGGGGGATCAGCCCCAGCATTTT. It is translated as CASRTGDQPQHF.

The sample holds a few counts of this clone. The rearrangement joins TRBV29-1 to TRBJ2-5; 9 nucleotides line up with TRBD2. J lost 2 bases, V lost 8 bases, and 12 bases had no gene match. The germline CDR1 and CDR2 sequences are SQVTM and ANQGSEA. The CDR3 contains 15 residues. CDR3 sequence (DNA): TGCAGCATTCGAATTAGCGGGGGAGTACAAGAGACCCAGTACTTC. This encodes CSIRISGGVQETQYF.

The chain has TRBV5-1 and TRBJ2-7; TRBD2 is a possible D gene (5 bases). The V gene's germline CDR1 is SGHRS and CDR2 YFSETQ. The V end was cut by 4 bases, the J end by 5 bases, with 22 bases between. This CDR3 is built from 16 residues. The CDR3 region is CASSRGRPNERDEQYF. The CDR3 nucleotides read TGCGCCAGCAGCCGGGGTCGGCCCAATGAAAGGGACGAGCAGTACTTC.

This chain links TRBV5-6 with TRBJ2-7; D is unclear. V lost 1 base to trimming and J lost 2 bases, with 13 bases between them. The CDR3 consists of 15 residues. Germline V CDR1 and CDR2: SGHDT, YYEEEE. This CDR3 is CASSLQTFHAYEQYF. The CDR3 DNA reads TGTGCCAGCAGCTTGCAGACATTCCATGCCTACGAGCAGTACTTC. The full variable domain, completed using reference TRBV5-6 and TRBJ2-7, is DAGVTQSPTHLIKTRGQQVTLRCSPKSGHDTVSWYQQALGQGPQFIFQYYEEEERQRGNFPDRFSGHQFPNYSSELNVNALLLGDSALYLCASSLQTFHAYEQYFGPGTRLTVT.

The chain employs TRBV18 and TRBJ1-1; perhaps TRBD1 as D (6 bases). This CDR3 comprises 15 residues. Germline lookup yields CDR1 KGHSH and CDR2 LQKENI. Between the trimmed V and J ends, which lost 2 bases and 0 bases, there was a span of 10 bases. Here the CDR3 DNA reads TGTGCCAGCTCACCAGGACAGAATATGAACACTGAAGCTTTCTTT. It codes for CASSPGQNMNTEAFF.

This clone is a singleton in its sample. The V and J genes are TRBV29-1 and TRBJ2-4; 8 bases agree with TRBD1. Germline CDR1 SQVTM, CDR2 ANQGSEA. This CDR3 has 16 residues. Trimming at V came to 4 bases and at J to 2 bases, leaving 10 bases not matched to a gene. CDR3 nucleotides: TGCAGCGTTGTGAGTCAGGGGGCGGAATCCAAAAACATTCAGTACTTC. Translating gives CSVVSQGAESKNIQYF.

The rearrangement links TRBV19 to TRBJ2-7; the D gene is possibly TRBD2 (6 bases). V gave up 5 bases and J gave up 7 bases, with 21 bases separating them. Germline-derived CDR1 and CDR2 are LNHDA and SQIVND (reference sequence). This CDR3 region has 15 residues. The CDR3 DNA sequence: TGTGCCAGTAGTCTATCTTGGGACTCCCGGGGTGAGCAGTACTTC. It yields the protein CASSLSWDSRGEQYF.

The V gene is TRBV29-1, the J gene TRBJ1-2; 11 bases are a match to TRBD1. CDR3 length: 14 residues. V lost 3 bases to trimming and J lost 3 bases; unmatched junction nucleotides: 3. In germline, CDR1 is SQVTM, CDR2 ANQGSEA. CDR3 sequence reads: CSVERTGGYYGYTF. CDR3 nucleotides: TGCAGCGTTGAGAGGACAGGGGGCTACTATGGCTACACCTTC.

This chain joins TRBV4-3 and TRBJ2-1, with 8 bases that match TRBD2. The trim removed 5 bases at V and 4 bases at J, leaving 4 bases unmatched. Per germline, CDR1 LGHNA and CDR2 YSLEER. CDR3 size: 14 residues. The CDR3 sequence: CASSERGSYNEQFF. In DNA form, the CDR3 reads TGCGCCAGCAGCGAGCGGGGGTCGTACAATGAGCAGTTCTTC.

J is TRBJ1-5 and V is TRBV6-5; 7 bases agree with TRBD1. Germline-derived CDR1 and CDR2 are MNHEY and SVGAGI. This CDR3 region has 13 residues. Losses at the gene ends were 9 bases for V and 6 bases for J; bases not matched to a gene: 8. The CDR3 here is CASRQGTAQPQHF. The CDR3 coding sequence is TGTGCCAGTAGACAGGGAACGGCTCAGCCCCAGCATTTT.

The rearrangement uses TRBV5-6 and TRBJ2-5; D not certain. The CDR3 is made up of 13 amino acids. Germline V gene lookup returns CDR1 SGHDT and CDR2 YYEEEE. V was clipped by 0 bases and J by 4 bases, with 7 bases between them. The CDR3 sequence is CASSLDVGETQYF. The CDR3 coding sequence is TGTGCCAGCAGCTTGGACGTCGGAGAGACCCAGTACTTC.

The CDR3 region is CASSQIVSRPYEQYF. In DNA, the CDR3 is TGTGCCAGCAGTCAAATTGTATCCAGGCCTTACGAGCAGTACTTC. This chain uses TRBV6-5 with TRBJ2-7; unclear D gene. This CDR3 is built from 15 residues. Germline CDR1 reads MNHEY; CDR2 reads SVGAGI. The V end was cut by 5 bases, the J end by 4 bases, with 18 bases between.

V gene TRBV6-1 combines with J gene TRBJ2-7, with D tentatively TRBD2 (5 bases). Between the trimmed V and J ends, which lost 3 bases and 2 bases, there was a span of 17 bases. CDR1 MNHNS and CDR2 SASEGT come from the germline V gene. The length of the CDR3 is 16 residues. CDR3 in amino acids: CASSDSGLRRPYEQYF. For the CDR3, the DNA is TGTGCCAGCAGTGATAGTGGACTGAGGAGGCCCTACGAGCAGTACTTC.

The CDR3 DNA is TGTGCCAGCAGCGCTAGCGGGGGGGCGAACACCGGGGAGCTGTTTTTT. This gives the protein CASSASGGANTGELFF. The rearrangement links TRBV5-4 to TRBJ2-2; the match to TRBD2 covers 12 bases. Germline values: CDR1 SGHNT, CDR2 YYREEE (reference sequence). There are 16 residues in the CDR3. J lost 0 bases, V lost 4 bases, and 1 base had no gene match.

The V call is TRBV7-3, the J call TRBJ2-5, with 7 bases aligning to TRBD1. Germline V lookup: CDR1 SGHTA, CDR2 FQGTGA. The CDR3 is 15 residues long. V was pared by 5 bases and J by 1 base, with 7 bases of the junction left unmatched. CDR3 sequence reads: CASSLRDRPQETQYF. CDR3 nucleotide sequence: TGTGCCAGCAGCCTCCGGGACAGACCCCAAGAGACCCAGTACTTC.

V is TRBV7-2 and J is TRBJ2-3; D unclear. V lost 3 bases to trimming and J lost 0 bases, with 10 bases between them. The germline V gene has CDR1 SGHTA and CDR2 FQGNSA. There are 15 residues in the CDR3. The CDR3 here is CASSFAPRSTDTQYF. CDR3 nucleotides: TGTGCCAGCAGCTTCGCCCCGCGGAGCACAGATACGCAGTATTTT.

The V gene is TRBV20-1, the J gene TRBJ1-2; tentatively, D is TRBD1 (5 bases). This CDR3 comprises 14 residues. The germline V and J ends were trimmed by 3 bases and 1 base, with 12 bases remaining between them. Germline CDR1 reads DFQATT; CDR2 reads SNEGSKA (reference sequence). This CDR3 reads CSASLGAFNYGYTF. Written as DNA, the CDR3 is TGCAGTGCTAGTTTAGGGGCCTTTAACTATGGCTACACCTTC.

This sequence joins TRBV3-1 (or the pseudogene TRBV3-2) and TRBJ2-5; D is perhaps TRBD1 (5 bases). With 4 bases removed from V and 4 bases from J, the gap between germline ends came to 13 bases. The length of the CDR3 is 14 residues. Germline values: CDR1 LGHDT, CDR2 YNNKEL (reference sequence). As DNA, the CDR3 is TGTGCCAGCAGCCCCAGGGTGGGTCGAGAGACCCAGTACTTC. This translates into CASSPRVGRETQYF.

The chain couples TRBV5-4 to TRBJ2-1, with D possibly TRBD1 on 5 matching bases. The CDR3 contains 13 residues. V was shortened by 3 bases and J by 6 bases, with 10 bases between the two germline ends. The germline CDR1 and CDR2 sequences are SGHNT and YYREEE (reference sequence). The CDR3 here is CASSSNRINEQFF. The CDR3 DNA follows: TGTGCCAGCAGCTCTAACAGGATCAATGAGCAGTTCTTC.

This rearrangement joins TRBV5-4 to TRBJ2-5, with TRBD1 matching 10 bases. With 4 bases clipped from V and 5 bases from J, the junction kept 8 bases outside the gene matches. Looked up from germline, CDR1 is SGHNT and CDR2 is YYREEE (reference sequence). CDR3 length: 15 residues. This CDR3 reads CASSKSTGGGETQYF. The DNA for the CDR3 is TGTGCCAGCAGCAAATCGACAGGGGGCGGGGAGACCCAGTACTTC. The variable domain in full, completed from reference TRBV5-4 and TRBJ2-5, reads ETGVTQSPTHLIKTRGQQVTLRCSSQSGHNTVSWYQQALGQGPQFIFQYYREEENGRGNFPPRFSGLQFPNYSSELNVNALELDDSALYLCASSKSTGGGETQYFGPGTRLLVL.

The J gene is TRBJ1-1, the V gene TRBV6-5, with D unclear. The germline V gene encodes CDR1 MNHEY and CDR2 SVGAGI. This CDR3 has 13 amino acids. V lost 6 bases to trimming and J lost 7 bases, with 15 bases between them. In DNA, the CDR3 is TGTGCCAGCAGCCGAACACTCAGCGTTGAAGCTTTCTTT. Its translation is CASSRTLSVEAFF.

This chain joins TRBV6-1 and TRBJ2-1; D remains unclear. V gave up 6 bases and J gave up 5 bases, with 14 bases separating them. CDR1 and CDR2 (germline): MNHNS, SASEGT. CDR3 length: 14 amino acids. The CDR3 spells CASRRRVPDNEQFF. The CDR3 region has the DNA TGTGCCAGCAGACGACGGGTCCCGGACAATGAGCAGTTCTTC.

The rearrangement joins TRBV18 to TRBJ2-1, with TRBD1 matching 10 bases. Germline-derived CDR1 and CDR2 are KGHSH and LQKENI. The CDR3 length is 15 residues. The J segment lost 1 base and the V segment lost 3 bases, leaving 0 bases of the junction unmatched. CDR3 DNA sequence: TGTGCCAGCTCACCGGGACAGGGGTCCTACAATGAGCAGTTCTTC. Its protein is CASSPGQGSYNEQFF.